This T cell receptor beta chain was documented in a study of blood T cell repertoires in COVID-19. For the study at large: There were acute and convalescent COVID-19 samples, and they came from the United States, Italy and Spain. Nucleic acid was either cDNA or gDNA, and it came from T cells, B-cell-depleted T cells, or PBMCs.

This CDR3 region has 16 residues. Germline V CDR1 and CDR2: SGHTA, FQGNSA. V was clipped by 5 bases and J by 2 bases; unmatched bases: 4. How the authors handled the data: Reference gene primer amplification yielded estimated nucleated cell counts. Sequencing was performed with immunoSEQ multiplex PCR; in TCRdb, only in-frame clones are kept and a portion is missing. Clone size and V and J calls were adopted from that table, with D and trimming inferred from the DNA. The sample yields under 80,000 clones, approximately 90% seen once. This rearrangement joins TRBV7-2 to TRBJ2-6; TRBD1 aligns across 9 bases. This TCR came from a woman aged 80 or older with active COVID-19. The sequencing sample was made of peripheral blood. The CDR3 nucleotides are TGTGCCAGCAGCATTACAGGGGGCGCTGGGGCCAACGTCCTGACTTTC. Its protein is CASSITGGAGANVLTF. The full variable domain, completed using reference TRBV7-2 and TRBJ2-6, is GAGVSQSPSNKVTEKGKDVELRCDPISGHTALYWYRQSLGQGLEFLIYFQGNSAPDKSGLPSDRFSAERTGGSVSTLTIQRTQQEDSAVYLCASSITGGAGANVLTFGAGSRLTVL.